A selection of T cell receptor beta chains follows, all from one sample in a study of blood T cell repertoires in COVID-19. Sequenced by immunoSEQ multiplex PCR; TCRdb stores in-frame clones only, minus some. The repertoire holds 160,000 or so clones, with about 91% as singletons. The sequenced material came from peripheral blood. The receptors were gathered from a woman aged 55-75 years who had recovered from COVID-19. Both conserved end residues are part of each CDR3. Each record gives: V gene, J gene, clone size, D gene, CDR3 protein, CDR3 DNA. A D gene is named only where the DNA matches it firmly. Part of the rows lack a size; the others show once, few, many or a class for expanded clones.

TRBV7-2	TRBJ1-2	few	-	CASSLWGGHGYTF	TGTGCCAGCAGCTTATGGGGGGGGCATGGCTACACCTTC
TRBV28	TRBJ2-7	-	-	CASIPRFLRGPFSYEQYF	TGTGCCAGCATACCTCGCTTTTTGCGGGGGCCCTTCTCCTACGAGCAGTACTTC
TRBV5-4	TRBJ1-1	few	-	CASSRLPGTEAFF	TGTGCCAGCAGCCGCCTCCCCGGCACTGAAGCTTTCTTT
TRBV11-1	TRBJ2-5	-	-	CASSMNRETQYF	TGTGCCAGCAGCATGAACAGGGAGACCCAGTACTTC
TRBV10-3	TRBJ1-2	-	TRBD1	CAISPPGQGNYGYTF	TGTGCCATCAGCCCTCCGGGACAGGGGAACTATGGCTACACCTTC
TRBV6-1	TRBJ1-6	-	-	CASSELWGASPLHF	TGTGCCAGCAGTGAATTGTGGGGCGCTTCACCCCTCCACTTT
TRBV7-2	TRBJ1-5	-	-	CASSASRQGSYSNQPQHF	TGTGCCAGCAGCGCATCCCGGCAGGGGTCTTATAGCAATCAGCCCCAGCATTTT
TRBV5-6	TRBJ2-1	few	TRBD2	CASSPLAGGRYNEQFF	TGTGCCAGCAGCCCATTAGCGGGGGGCCGATACAATGAGCAGTTCTTC
TRBV10-3	TRBJ1-3	-	-	CAISEHRAATGNTIYF	TGTGCCATCAGTGAGCACAGGGCGGCAACTGGAAACACCATATATTTT
TRBV28	TRBJ1-2	-	-	CASSLPNFNYGYTF	TGTGCCAGCAGTTTACCCAACTTTAACTATGGCTACACCTTC
TRBV28	TRBJ1-1	-	TRBD1	CASTPSVDRATEAFF	TGTGCCAGCACCCCCTCCGTTGACAGGGCGACTGAAGCTTTCTTT
TRBV20-1	TRBJ2-7	-	-	CSATSGLEQYF	TGCAGTGCTACTTCAGGGCTCGAGCAGTACTTC
TRBV7-3	TRBJ2-1	-	-	CASSLTATSSYNEQFF	TGTGCCAGCAGCTTAACCGCTACGAGCTCCTACAATGAGCAGTTCTTC
TRBV7-8	TRBJ1-4	-	-	CASSEPGHLITGKLFF	TGTGCCAGCAGCGAACCGGGACACTTAATTACCGGAAAACTGTTTTTT